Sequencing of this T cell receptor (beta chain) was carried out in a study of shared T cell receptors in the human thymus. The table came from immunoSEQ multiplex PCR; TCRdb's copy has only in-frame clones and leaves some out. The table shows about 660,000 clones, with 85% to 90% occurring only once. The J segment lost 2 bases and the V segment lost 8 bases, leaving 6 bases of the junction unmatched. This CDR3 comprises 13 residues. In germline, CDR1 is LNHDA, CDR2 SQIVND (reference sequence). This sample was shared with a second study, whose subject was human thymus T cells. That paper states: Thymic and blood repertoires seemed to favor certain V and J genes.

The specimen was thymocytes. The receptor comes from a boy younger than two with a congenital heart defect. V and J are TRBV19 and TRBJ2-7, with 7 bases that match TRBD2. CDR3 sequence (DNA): TGTGCCAGTTCCCCGGCGGGGGCCTACGAGCAGTACTTC. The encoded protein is CASSPAGAYEQYF.